The next 10 T cell receptor beta chains were all read from a single sample in a study of T cell repertoires in cytomegalovirus infection. TCRdb re-called the reads through MiXCR, storing one row per CDR3 protein. Of approximately 1,000,000 distinct CDR3 sequences in the sample, about a third were seen once. Their target antigens are unknown. The sample in question was cultured CD8+ T cells from PBMCs, obtained from culture after CMV antigen stimulation. All receptors come from a human donor in good health (CMV status not recorded). Some clones in this sample may be carry-over from other donors' samples.

This chain links TRBV27 with TRBJ1-2; D is possibly TRBD1 (6 bases). CDR3 length equals 13 residues. Germline V lookup: CDR1 MNHEY, CDR2 SMNVEV (reference sequence). Trimming shortened V by 7 bases and J by 2 bases, and 11 bases separated the two germline ends. CDR3 DNA: TGTGCCAGCACTACAGGGCCCAACTATGGCTACACCTTC. It is translated as CASTTGPNYGYTF.

This clonotype was counted a few times. CDR3 sequence reads: CATEQDEQYF. The CDR3 region has the DNA TGTGCCACCGAACAGGACGAGCAGTACTTC. The chain combines TRBV25-1 with TRBJ2-7; possibly TRBD1 for D (5 bases). Germline lookup yields CDR1 MGHDK and CDR2 SYGVNS. The V gene lost 10 bases and the J gene lost 5 bases, with 9 bases spanning the gap. The CDR3 contains 10 residues.

This clonotype was seen more than once but under ten times. The chain recombines TRBV19 with TRBJ2-1, with 10 bases aligning to TRBD2. The CDR3 length is 15 residues. V lost 4 bases and J lost 4; bases outside the gene matches: 4. The germline gives CDR1 LNHDA, CDR2 SQIVND (reference sequence). DNA for the CDR3: TGTGCCAGTAGTAGCCAGGGACTAGCGTACAATGAGCAGTTCTTC. Translating gives CASSSQGLAYNEQFF.

The rearrangement joins TRBV15 to TRBJ1-1, with D tentatively TRBD1 (5 bases). Per germline, CDR1 LNHNV and CDR2 YYDKDF (reference sequence). Trimming cost V 0 bases and J 5 bases, with 13 bases left between them. This CDR3 is 15 amino acids long. CDR3 sequence reads: CATSRDRGVRTEAFF. The DNA for the CDR3 is TGTGCCACCAGCAGAGATCGGGGGGTCCGGACTGAAGCTTTCTTT. Based on the CDR3 plus reference TRBV15 and TRBJ1-1, the full variable domain is DAMVIQNPRYQVTQFGKPVTLSCSQTLNHNVMYWYQQKSSQAPKLLFHYYDKDFNNEADTPDNFQSRRPNTSFCFLDIRSPGLGDTAMYLCATSRDRGVRTEAFFGQGTRLTVV.

The rearrangement links TRBV20-1 to TRBJ1-3; TRBD1 agrees at 7 bases. Germline values: CDR1 DFQATT, CDR2 SNEGSKA (reference sequence). CDR3 length: 14 residues. V was clipped by 1 base and J by 4 bases; unmatched bases: 4. The chain's CDR3 is CSARVPGQGNTIYF. The CDR3, as DNA: TGCAGTGCTAGAGTCCCGGGACAGGGAAACACCATATATTTT.

As DNA, the CDR3 is TGTGCCAGCTCACCACTAGAGAACACCGGGGAGCTGTTTTTT. The encoded protein is CASSPLENTGELFF. The V call is TRBV18, the J call TRBJ2-2; D remains unclear. The V gene's germline CDR1 is KGHSH and CDR2 LQKENI. The CDR3 loop spans 14 amino acids. Trimming removed 1 base from V and 1 base from J, with 4 bases in between.

This clonotype was seen more than once but under ten times. V gene TRBV6-5 combines with J gene TRBJ2-2; D call uncertain. The germline gives CDR1 MNHEY, CDR2 SVGAGI. The V end was cut by 6 bases, the J end by 2 bases, with 10 bases between. This CDR3 spans 14 amino acids. The CDR3 coding sequence is TGTGCCAGCAGACCGCAGGTTAACACCGGGGAGCTGTTTTTT. Translation gives CASRPQVNTGELFF.

This clonotype appeared a few times. The chain joins TRBV20-1 to TRBJ1-2, with 9 positions matching TRBD1. V gave up 5 bases and J gave up 2 bases; unmatched junction bases: 27. Germline V gene sequence: CDR1 DFQATT, CDR2 SNEGSKA (reference sequence). This CDR3 is built from 21 residues. The CDR3 sequence: CSAPDWDRASAKPLPNYGYTF. As DNA, the CDR3 is TGCAGTGCTCCCGATTGGGACAGGGCTTCGGCGAAACCACTTCCAAACTATGGCTACACCTTC.

This rearrangement joins TRBV6-1 to TRBJ1-5, with D perhaps matching TRBD1 (6 bases). Per the germline V gene, CDR1 is MNHNS and CDR2 is SASEGT. Deletions cut 6 bases from V and 6 bases from J, with 15 bases between. The CDR3 has 14 amino acids. The CDR3 DNA follows: TGTGCCAGCAGCCAGGACTGGGGGGCTCAGCCCCAGCATTTT. It yields the protein CASSQDWGAQPQHF.

This clonotype was seen many times. The DNA of the CDR3 is TGTGCCAGCAGCATATCGGACAGGGGGAGCGAAGCTTTCTTT. Its translation is CASSISDRGSEAFF. This chain uses TRBV7-2 with TRBJ1-1, with 10 bases matching TRBD1. V was pared by 5 bases and J by 8 bases, with 8 bases of the junction left unmatched. Germline loops: CDR1 SGHTA, CDR2 FQGNSA. This CDR3 is 14 amino acids long.